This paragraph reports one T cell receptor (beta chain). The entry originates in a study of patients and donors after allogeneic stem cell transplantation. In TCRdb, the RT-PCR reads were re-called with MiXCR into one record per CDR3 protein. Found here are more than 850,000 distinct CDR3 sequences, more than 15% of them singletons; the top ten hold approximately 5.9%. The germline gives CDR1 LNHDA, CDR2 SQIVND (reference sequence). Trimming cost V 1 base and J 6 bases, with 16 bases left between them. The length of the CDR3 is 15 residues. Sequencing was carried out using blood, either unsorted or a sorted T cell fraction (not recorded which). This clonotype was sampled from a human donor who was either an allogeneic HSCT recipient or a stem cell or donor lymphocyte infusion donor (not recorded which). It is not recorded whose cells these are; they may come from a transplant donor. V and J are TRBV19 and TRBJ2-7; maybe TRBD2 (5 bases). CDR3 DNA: TGTGCCAGTAGTATAGTTGTCGGGGAGTCTGCCGAGCAGTACTTC. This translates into CASSIVVGESAEQYF.